This passage covers 19 T cell receptor beta chains from one sample sequenced in a study of Ad26.COV2.S vaccination and SARS-CoV-2 variants. Some clones are missing from TCRdb's copy, which holds only in-frame ones; the method was immunoSEQ multiplex PCR. The sample holds hundreds of thousands of clones; about 90% are singletons and the top ten take approximately 1.5%. Treatment given: approximately 18 received Ad26.COV2.S at low or high dose, single or two shots; a few received placebo; per-sample allocation not given. Sample collection was performed on day 63 after the first vaccine or placebo injection. Sequencing was performed on peripheral blood, taken in a trial of Ad26.COV2.S vaccine versus placebo. Receptors were obtained from a person between 18 and 59 years old who received the Ad26.COV2.S COVID-19 vaccine or a placebo.

V usage is TRBV2 and J usage is TRBJ1-5; 8 bases agree with TRBD1. CDR1 is SNHLY, CDR2 FYNNEI, per germline. The length of the CDR3 is 13 residues. V gave up 8 bases and J gave up 7 bases; unmatched junction bases: 7. CDR3 amino acids: CASLGQGGQPQHF. For the CDR3, the DNA is TGTGCCAGCCTTGGACAGGGCGGGCAGCCCCAGCATTTT.

The chain couples TRBV15 to TRBJ1-1; no clear D gene. V was trimmed by 1 base and J by 1 base, leaving 10 bases between them. The CDR3 loop spans 15 amino acids. The germline V gene encodes CDR1 LNHNV and CDR2 YYDKDF (reference sequence). The CDR3 bases are TGTGCCACCAGCAGAGGTGGAAGGGCGAACACTGAAGCTTTCTTT. This codes for CATSRGGRANTEAFF.

This clone was recorded a few times. This rearrangement joins TRBV29-1 to TRBJ2-7, with 7 bases fitting TRBD2. V lost 2 bases to trimming and J lost 6 bases; unmatched junction nucleotides: 10. Looked up from germline, CDR1 is SQVTM and CDR2 is ANQGSEA. The CDR3 spans 14 residues. The CDR3 protein is CSVELRGSLSEQYF. The CDR3 DNA reads as TGCAGCGTTGAACTGCGGGGGTCCCTCTCCGAGCAGTACTTC.

This clone was observed a handful of times. The J gene is TRBJ1-5, the V gene TRBV25-1, with D tentatively TRBD1 (5 bases). Trimming left V 3 bases short and J 6 bases short, with 12 bases between. CDR1 MGHDK and CDR2 SYGVNS come from the germline V gene. The CDR3 runs 14 residues. The CDR3 nucleotides read TGTGCCAGCAGTGACTGGGGGGAGGGTCAGCCCCAGCATTTT. Amino acid sequence: CASSDWGEGQPQHF.

The rearrangement joins TRBV10-3 to TRBJ1-3; D gene uncertain. Trimming shortened V by 4 bases and J by 2 bases, and 9 bases separated the two germline ends. CDR3 length: 14 residues. Germline assignment: CDR1 ENHRY and CDR2 SYGVKD. The CDR3 reads CAISAAGTGNTIYF. CDR3 sequence (DNA): TGTGCCATCAGTGCTGCCGGGACTGGAAACACCATATATTTT.

The CDR3, as DNA: TGTGCCAGCAGCCCTCGGACTAGCGGGGGGCCAGATACGCAGTATTTT. Protein product: CASSPRTSGGPDTQYF. The chain links TRBV3-1 (or the pseudogene TRBV3-2) to TRBJ2-3, with 14 positions matching TRBD2. Trimming cost V 4 bases and J 4 bases; bases outside gene matches: 4. Per the germline V gene, CDR1 is LGHDT and CDR2 is YNNKEL (reference sequence). This CDR3 is built from 16 residues.

The chain links TRBV4-2 to TRBJ2-1; 11 nucleotides match TRBD2. The V and J ends lost 1 base and 5 bases, in that order; junction bases with no gene match: 7. CDR1 and CDR2 from the germline V gene are LGHNA and YNFKEQ. The CDR3 sequence is 17 residues long. The CDR3 sequence: CASSQAAGTSGNNEQFF. The CDR3 coding sequence is TGTGCCAGCAGCCAAGCAGCCGGGACTAGCGGTAACAATGAGCAGTTCTTC.

The chain has TRBV6-6 and TRBJ2-1, with TRBD1 matching 10 bases. The CDR3 has 15 amino acids. Germline-derived CDR1 and CDR2 are MNHNY and SVGAGI (reference sequence). The trim removed 2 bases at V and 10 bases at J, leaving 8 bases unmatched. The CDR3, as DNA: TGTGCCAGCAGTTACCCGGGACAGGGGAATAGGGAGCAGTTCTTC. It encodes CASSYPGQGNREQFF.

This chain links TRBV2 with TRBJ2-4; 7 nucleotides agree with TRBD1. The CDR3 extends over 16 amino acids. Germline V gene sequence: CDR1 SNHLY, CDR2 FYNNEI. V dropped 4 bases and J dropped 2; count of bases not matched to a gene: 8. CDR3 DNA: TGTGCCAGCAGTGTTAGAGGGGGCCAGTCCAAAAACATTCAGTACTTC. Amino acid sequence: CASSVRGGQSKNIQYF. The variable domain in full, completed from reference TRBV2 and TRBJ2-4, reads EPEVTQTPSHQVTQMGQEVILRCVPISNHLYFYWYRQILGQKVEFLVSFYNNEISEKSEIFDDQFSVERPDGSNFTLKIRSTKLEDSAMYFCASSVRGGQSKNIQYFGAGTRLSVL.

This clone was detected only a few times. This sequence joins TRBV5-1 and TRBJ1-4; D unclear. Germline CDR1 reads SGHRS; CDR2 reads YFSETQ. V lost 4 bases and J 8 bases, leaving 15 bases between the germline ends. The CDR3 runs to 14 residues. The CDR3 DNA follows: TGCGCCAGCAGCATGGGATCCGCGGGGGAAAAACTGTTTTTT. Translation gives CASSMGSAGEKLFF.

The J gene is TRBJ2-4, the V gene TRBV14; 11 nucleotides align to TRBD2. There are 18 residues in the CDR3. CDR1 is SGHDN, CDR2 FVKESK, per germline. Trimming cost V 4 bases and J 0 bases; bases outside gene matches: 8. CDR3 sequence (DNA): TGTGCCAGCAGCCCGTCGGGACTAGCGGACTTAGCCAAAAACATTCAGTACTTC. It encodes CASSPSGLADLAKNIQYF.

The chain combines TRBV7-9 with TRBJ1-3; D uncertain. The ends were cut back, 2 bases at V and 2 bases at J, with 7 bases in the middle. Germline CDR1 SEHNR, CDR2 FQNEAQ (reference sequence). The CDR3 has 14 amino acids. CDR3 in amino acids: CASSLNGAGNTIYF. CDR3 bases: TGTGCCAGCAGCTTAAATGGGGCTGGAAACACCATATATTTT.

The gene calls are TRBV7-9 and TRBJ2-7; no clear D. The CDR3 is 14 amino acids. In germline, CDR1 is SEHNR, CDR2 FQNEAQ (reference sequence). Trimming removed 3 bases from V and 3 bases from J, with 12 bases in between. For the CDR3, the DNA is TGTGCCAGCAGCTTGGGTCCAGGCCTCTACGAGCAGTACTTC. Its translation is CASSLGPGLYEQYF.

The CDR3 DNA sequence: TGTGCCAGCAGCTTGAGCAGGGCCACTAATGAAAAACTGTTTTTT. Translation gives CASSLSRATNEKLFF. The chain carries TRBV5-4 and TRBJ1-4; a possible D gene is TRBD1 (5 bases). The CDR3 totals 15 residues. The V gene lost 1 base and the J gene lost 2 bases, with 9 bases spanning the gap. Germline V CDR1 and CDR2: SGHNT, YYREEE (reference sequence).

The CDR3 loop is CASSRETEKLFF. For the CDR3, the DNA is TGTGCCAGCAGCCGGGAGACTGAAAAACTGTTTTTT. The chain links TRBV3-1 (or the pseudogene TRBV3-2) to TRBJ1-4; D unresolved. In germline, CDR1 is LGHDT, CDR2 YNNKEL (reference sequence). V gave up 4 bases and J gave up 7 bases, with 7 bases separating them. This CDR3 comprises 12 residues.

V and J are TRBV25-1 and TRBJ1-6; D may be TRBD1 (5 bases). CDR3 length equals 16 residues. Germline lookup yields CDR1 MGHDK and CDR2 SYGVNS. V lost 3 bases, J lost 3 bases, and 12 bases lay in between. The CDR3 DNA is TGTGCCAGCAGTGAGGATCAGGGAGTCTATAATTCACCCCTCCACTTT. Protein sequence: CASSEDQGVYNSPLHF.

The chain combines TRBV11-3 with TRBJ2-7; 8 bases map to TRBD2. The CDR3 has 15 residues. V trimming: 5 bases; J trimming: 2 bases; junction bases outside the gene matches: 8. Germline assignment: CDR1 SGHNT and CDR2 YENEEA. CDR3 amino acids: CASSLSAGATYEQYF. CDR3 nucleotides: TGTGCCAGCAGCCTGTCAGCGGGAGCGACCTACGAGCAGTACTTC.

Concerning this clone itself: This sample also contains other DNA sequences that code for the same CDR3. The chain has TRBV5-4 and TRBJ2-1; D gene ambiguous. The CDR3 runs to 15 residues. V lost 0 bases and J lost 0, with 7 bases in between. Germline V gene sequence: CDR1 SGHNT, CDR2 YYREEE (reference sequence). CDR3 amino acids: CASSLAPSSYNEQFF. The CDR3 DNA reads TGTGCCAGCAGCTTGGCACCGAGCTCCTACAATGAGCAGTTCTTC.

This clone was counted once. The chain recombines TRBV6-4 with TRBJ1-1, with D possibly matching TRBD1 (6 bases). CDR3 length: 14 amino acids. V lost 6 bases to trimming and J lost 7 bases, with 18 bases between them. The V gene's germline CDR1 is MRHNA and CDR2 SNTAGT. The CDR3 sequence is CASSRRPGTHEAFF. The DNA of the CDR3 is TGTGCCAGCAGCCGACGACCCGGGACACATGAAGCTTTCTTT.